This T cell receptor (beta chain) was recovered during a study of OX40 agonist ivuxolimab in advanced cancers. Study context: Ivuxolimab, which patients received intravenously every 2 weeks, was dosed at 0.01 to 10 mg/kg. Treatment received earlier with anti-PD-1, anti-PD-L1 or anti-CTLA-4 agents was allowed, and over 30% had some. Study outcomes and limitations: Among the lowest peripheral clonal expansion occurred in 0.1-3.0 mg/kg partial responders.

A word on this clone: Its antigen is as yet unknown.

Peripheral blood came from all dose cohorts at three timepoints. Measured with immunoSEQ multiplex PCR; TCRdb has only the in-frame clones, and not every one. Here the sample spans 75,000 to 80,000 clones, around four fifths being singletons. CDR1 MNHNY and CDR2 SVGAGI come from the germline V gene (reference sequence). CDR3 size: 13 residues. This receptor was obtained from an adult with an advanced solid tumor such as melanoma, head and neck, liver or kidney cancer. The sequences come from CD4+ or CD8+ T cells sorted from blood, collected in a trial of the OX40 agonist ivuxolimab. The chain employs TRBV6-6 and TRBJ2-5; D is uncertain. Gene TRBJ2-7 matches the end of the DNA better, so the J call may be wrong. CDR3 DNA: TGTGCCAGCAGTTACCTGGAAAACTACGAGCAGTACTTC. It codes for CASSYLENYEQYF.